The next 27 T cell receptor beta chains were all read from a single sample in a study of blood T cell repertoires in COVID-19 (dated by TCRdb to the early 2020s). Libraries were constructed by the immunoSEQ multiplex PCR assay. TCRdb obtained this table from immuneACCESS and retained in-frame rearrangements with V and J assigned. These tables miss some clones; where compared with another copy, unresolved V genes account for less than half of the shortfall, and the remainder is unexplained. This sample comprises approximately 220,000 clones, 83% of them detected only once. The ten largest clonotypes hold 2.5% to 3% of the sample. Sequencing used peripheral blood. These TCRs come from a middle-aged woman with active or convalescent COVID-19.

This chain connects TRBV10-3 to TRBJ2-5; 12 bases align to TRBD2. Germline values: CDR1 ENHRY, CDR2 SYGVKD. With 3 bases clipped from V and 5 bases from J, the junction kept 7 bases outside the gene matches. This CDR3 has 16 residues. This chain's CDR3 is CAISDSTSGRFETQYF. CDR3 sequence (DNA): TGTGCCATCAGTGACTCGACTAGCGGGAGATTTGAGACCCAGTACTTC.

The chain has TRBV7-8 and TRBJ1-2; D gene uncertain. CDR1 SGHVS and CDR2 FQNEAQ come from the germline V gene. The CDR3 is 14 residues long. The V and J ends lost 3 bases and 0 bases respectively, with 8 bases between them. CDR3 amino acids: CASSFADANYGYTF. The CDR3 nucleotides read TGTGCCAGCAGCTTTGCGGATGCTAACTATGGCTACACCTTC.

The chain has TRBV16 and TRBJ2-7, with 7 bases that match TRBD2. V trimming: 0 bases; J trimming: 7 bases; junction bases outside the gene matches: 9. This CDR3 comprises 15 residues. Per germline, CDR1 KGHSY and CDR2 FQNENV. The CDR3 nucleotides read TGTGCCAGCAGCCAATCTTCCGGGGGGAGCGCTGAGCAGTACTTC. Its translation: CASSQSSGGSAEQYF.

The chain employs TRBV28 and TRBJ1-2; 12 positions agree with TRBD1. Looked up from germline, CDR1 is MDHEN and CDR2 is SYDVKM. CDR3 length equals 14 residues. The V and J ends lost 5 bases and 4 bases, in that order; junction bases with no gene match: 2. For the CDR3, the DNA is TGTGCCAGCAGTGGGACAGGGGGCACCTATGGCTACACCTTC. Protein sequence: CASSGTGGTYGYTF.

This clone has more than one count but fewer than ten. The V gene is TRBV9, the J gene TRBJ1-2; D ambiguous. This CDR3 has 14 amino acids. Germline CDR1 and CDR2: SGDLS and YYNGEE. The germline V and J ends were trimmed by 0 bases and 4 bases, with 10 bases remaining between them. The CDR3 loop is CASSVDLRIYGYTF. CDR3 bases: TGTGCCAGCAGCGTAGATTTGCGGATCTATGGCTACACCTTC.

J is TRBJ1-4 and V is TRBV2; perhaps TRBD1 as D (5 bases). CDR1 is SNHLY and CDR2 is FYNNEI in the germline V gene. This CDR3 contains 15 residues. Trimming took 5 bases from V and 3 from J, leaving 13 bases between them. CDR3 in DNA: TGTGCCAGCAGTCTGCACAGGAGCTCTAATGAAAAACTGTTTTTT. It encodes CASSLHRSSNEKLFF.

This clone was seen only once. The chain carries TRBV10-3 and TRBJ2-7; TRBD2 matches at 7 bases. The CDR3 loop spans 14 amino acids. Trimming took 8 bases from V and 0 from J; bases not matched to a gene: 7. CDR1 and CDR2 from the germline V gene are ENHRY and SYGVKD. CDR3 sequence (DNA): TGTGCCATCGGGGGGGTATATGCCTCCTACGAGCAGTACTTC. Amino acid sequence: CAIGGVYASYEQYF.

The chain carries TRBV6-2 or TRBV6-3 and TRBJ1-2, with D possibly being TRBD1 (6 bases). CDR1 is MNHEY and CDR2 is SVGEGT in the germline V gene. There are 15 residues in the CDR3. Trimming pared 3 bases from V and 5 bases from J, leaving 16 bases between. In DNA form, the CDR3 reads TGTGCCAGCAGTTATTCCGTCGACAGGCCATATGGCTACACCTTC. Amino acids: CASSYSVDRPYGYTF.

This rearrangement joins TRBV29-1 to TRBJ2-7; TRBD2 might be the D (6 bases). This CDR3 is 14 amino acids long. V shed 3 bases and J shed 3 bases, with 15 bases lying between them. CDR1 is SQVTM, CDR2 ANQGSEA, per germline. The CDR3 reads CSVERLEGLYEQYF. The CDR3 nucleotides read TGCAGCGTTGAGAGGCTGGAGGGGCTCTACGAGCAGTACTTC.

This clone was observed once. The chain recombines TRBV4-2 with TRBJ2-5; TRBD2 is a possible D gene (6 bases). With 4 bases removed from V and 2 bases from J, the gap between germline ends came to 14 bases. This CDR3 is built from 15 residues. Germline V gives CDR1 LGHNA, CDR2 YNFKEQ. CDR3 residues: CASSRVGGNQETQYF. DNA for the CDR3: TGTGCCAGCAGCCGAGTCGGCGGGAATCAAGAGACCCAGTACTTC.

The chain joins TRBV2 to TRBJ2-7; no definite D call. V gave up 3 bases and J gave up 0 bases, with 12 bases separating them. CDR3 size: 15 residues. Germline V gives CDR1 SNHLY, CDR2 FYNNEI. CDR3 amino acids: CASSDTTLDSYEQYF. In nucleotides, the CDR3 is TGTGCCAGCAGTGACACTACGCTAGACTCCTACGAGCAGTACTTC. The full variable domain, with the rest looked up from reference TRBV2 and TRBJ2-7, is EPEVTQTPSHQVTQMGQEVILRCVPISNHLYFYWYRQILGQKVEFLVSFYNNEISEKSEIFDDQFSVERPDGSNFTLKIRSTKLEDSAMYFCASSDTTLDSYEQYFGPGTRLTVT.

The V call is TRBV12-5, the J call TRBJ1-2; 9 bases are shared with TRBD1. The length of the CDR3 is 14 residues. Per the germline V gene, CDR1 is LGHNT and CDR2 is FRNRAP. With 5 bases clipped from V and 8 bases from J, the junction kept 9 bases outside the gene matches. The CDR3 spells CASGITGGGGGYTF. The CDR3 DNA follows: TGTGCTAGTGGTATTACAGGGGGCGGGGGAGGCTACACCTTC.

The CDR3 sequence is CASQTGTGAEGYTF. As DNA, the CDR3 is TGTGCCAGCCAGACCGGGACAGGGGCGGAGGGCTACACCTTC. The chain combines TRBV2 with TRBJ1-2; 10 bases line up with TRBD1. After removal of 8 bases from V and 8 bases from J, the junction contained 11 bases not matched to a gene. There are 14 residues in the CDR3. The V gene's germline CDR1 is SNHLY and CDR2 FYNNEI.

V is TRBV6-5 and J is TRBJ1-5; no clear D. CDR3 size: 12 residues. Germline V gene data show CDR1 as MNHEY and CDR2 as SVGAGI. V dropped 6 bases and J dropped 3 bases, with 6 bases sitting between them. DNA for the CDR3: TGTGCCAGCAGCCCAAACAATCAGCCCCAGCATTTT. Translated: CASSPNNQPQHF.

The table lists this clone with a count of one. The rearrangement uses TRBV4-3 and TRBJ1-4; D ambiguous. Trimming took 4 bases from V and 4 from J, leaving 16 bases between them. Per the germline V gene, CDR1 is LGHNA and CDR2 is YSLEER. The CDR3 has 16 amino acids. The DNA for the CDR3 is TGCGCCAGCAGCCGTTCAACCGGGAACAATAATGAAAAACTGTTTTTT. It is translated as CASSRSTGNNNEKLFF.

The V and J genes are TRBV4-1 and TRBJ1-6; weak D call: TRBD1 (5 bases). The germline gives CDR1 MGHRA, CDR2 YSYEKL. V gave up 4 bases and J gave up 7 bases, with 17 bases separating them. This CDR3 has 16 amino acids. CDR3 amino acids: CASSPREAGWNSPLHF. The CDR3, as DNA: TGCGCCAGCAGCCCCCGCGAAGCAGGGTGGAATTCACCCCTCCACTTT.

The chain employs TRBV28 and TRBJ2-5; TRBD1 matches at 7 bases. V was clipped by 4 bases and J by 5 bases; unmatched bases: 10. The CDR3 loop spans 15 amino acids. From germline, CDR1 is MDHEN and CDR2 SYDVKM. CDR3 nucleotides: TGTGCCAGCAGTTCCCCCTTCAGGGGGTCGGAGACCCAGTACTTC. As protein: CASSSPFRGSETQYF.

This rearrangement joins TRBV11-2 to TRBJ1-1; D perhaps matches TRBD1 (5 bases). Germline lookup yields CDR1 SGHAT and CDR2 FQNNGV. V was shortened by 0 bases and J by 4 bases, with 12 bases between the two germline ends. The length of the CDR3 is 15 residues. The CDR3 region has the DNA TGTGCCAGCAGCTTAGAGATACAGGACCTCACTGAAGCTTTCTTT. Encoded protein: CASSLEIQDLTEAFF.

The chain recombines TRBV18 with TRBJ2-6; D may be TRBD1 (6 bases). Looked up from germline, CDR1 is KGHSH and CDR2 is LQKENI. V lost 4 bases and J lost 0, with 13 bases in between. The CDR3 loop spans 17 amino acids. CDR3 in amino acids: CASSRWTASSGANVLTF. CDR3 sequence (DNA): TGTGCCAGCTCACGTTGGACAGCGAGCTCTGGGGCCAACGTCCTGACTTTC.

The chain recombines TRBV15 with TRBJ2-3; TRBD2 is a possible D gene (5 bases). Germline V gene sequence: CDR1 LNHNV, CDR2 YYDKDF (reference sequence). Trimming pared 1 base from V and 0 bases from J, leaving 14 bases between. The CDR3 totals 17 residues. The CDR3 bases are TGTGCCACCAGCAGAGCGGCTAGCCTAAGCAGCACAGATACGCAGTATTTT. Residues: CATSRAASLSSTDTQYF.

This clone appeared a single time. V usage is TRBV4-3 and J usage is TRBJ1-1; possible D gene TRBD1, 5 bases. Per germline, CDR1 LGHNA and CDR2 YSLEER. The CDR3 spans 15 residues. Trimming removed 0 bases from V and 5 bases from J, with 13 bases in between. This CDR3 is CASSQESGRRTEAFF. CDR3 sequence (DNA): TGCGCCAGCAGCCAAGAGTCAGGGCGCAGGACTGAAGCTTTCTTT.

In DNA form, the CDR3 reads TGTGCCTGGAGCGGACGGGGCTATGGCTACACCTTC. As protein: CAWSGRGYGYTF. The rearrangement links TRBV30 to TRBJ1-2; D uncertain. In germline, CDR1 is GTSNPN, CDR2 SVGIG (reference sequence). Trimming took off 3 bases at V and 4 bases at J, with 9 bases between the two ends. The CDR3 runs to 12 residues. Full variable domain (missing parts from reference TRBV30 and TRBJ1-2): SQTIHQWPATLVQPVGSPLSLECTVEGTSNPNLYWYRQAAGRGLQLLFYSVGIGQISSEVPQNLSASRPQDRQFILSSKKLLLSDSGFYLCAWSGRGYGYTFGSGTRLTVV.

J is TRBJ1-6 and V is TRBV10-1; 9 nucleotides line up with TRBD1. Germline lookup yields CDR1 WNHNN and CDR2 SYGVQD (reference sequence). V shed 4 bases and J 7 bases; nucleotides not matched to a gene: 2. This CDR3 comprises 14 residues. CDR3 coding DNA: TGCGCCAGCAGTGTTGGGACAGGGAATTCACCCCTCCACTTT. Translating gives CASSVGTGNSPLHF.

This chain links TRBV25-1 with TRBJ1-5; 9 nucleotides align to TRBD1. Trimming cost V 4 bases and J 0 bases; bases outside gene matches: 4. Germline V gene lookup returns CDR1 MGHDK and CDR2 SYGVNS. The CDR3 loop spans 16 amino acids. The CDR3: CASSGWTGDSNQPQHF. CDR3 in DNA: TGTGCCAGCAGTGGATGGACAGGGGATAGCAATCAGCCCCAGCATTTT.

This chain connects TRBV9 to TRBJ2-3; tentatively, D is TRBD1 (6 bases). The V gene lost 3 bases and the J gene lost 5 bases, with 16 bases spanning the gap. The V gene's germline CDR1 is SGDLS and CDR2 YYNGEE. There are 15 residues in the CDR3. CDR3 loop: CASSASGEGGDTQYF. The CDR3 bases are TGTGCCAGCAGCGCTTCAGGGGAAGGAGGAGATACGCAGTATTTT.

The chain has TRBV2 and TRBJ2-3; D uncertain. CDR3 size: 14 residues. Germline loops: CDR1 SNHLY, CDR2 FYNNEI. V was cut by 3 bases and J by 0 bases, with 7 bases left in between. CDR3 nucleotides: TGTGCCAGCAGTGATATGTCTAGCACAGATACGCAGTATTTT. Protein: CASSDMSSTDTQYF.

This sequence joins TRBV7-2 and TRBJ1-2, with a weak D call TRBD1 (6 bases). Trimming took off 1 base at V and 2 bases at J, with 11 bases between the two ends. Germline CDR1 is SGHTA and CDR2 is FQGNSA. This CDR3 has 15 residues. CDR3 nucleotide sequence: TGTGCCAGCAGCTTAGACAGGGCTCTAAACTATGGCTACACCTTC. Amino acid sequence: CASSLDRALNYGYTF.